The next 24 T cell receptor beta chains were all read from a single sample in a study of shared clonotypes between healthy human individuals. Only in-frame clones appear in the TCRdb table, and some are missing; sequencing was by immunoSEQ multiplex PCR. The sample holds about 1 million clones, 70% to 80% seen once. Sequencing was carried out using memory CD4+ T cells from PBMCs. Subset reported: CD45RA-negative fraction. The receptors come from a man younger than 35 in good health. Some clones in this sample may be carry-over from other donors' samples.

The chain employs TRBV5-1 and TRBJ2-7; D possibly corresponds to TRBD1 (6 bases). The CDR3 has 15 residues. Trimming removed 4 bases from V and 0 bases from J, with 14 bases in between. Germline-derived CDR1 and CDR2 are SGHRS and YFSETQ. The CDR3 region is CASSLGTPFSYEQYF. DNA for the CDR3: TGCGCCAGCAGCCTGGGGACACCTTTCTCCTACGAGCAGTACTTC.

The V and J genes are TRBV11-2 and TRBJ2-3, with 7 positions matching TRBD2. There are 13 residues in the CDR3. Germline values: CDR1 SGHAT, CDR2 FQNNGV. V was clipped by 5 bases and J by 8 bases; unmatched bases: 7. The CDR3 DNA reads TGTGCCAGCAGCCAGAGACTAGCTACTACGCAGTATTTT. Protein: CASSQRLATTQYF.

DNA of the CDR3: TGCGCCAGCAGCTTGAGAGCGTTCGGAGAGACCCAGTACTTC. The encoded protein is CASSLRAFGETQYF. This rearrangement joins TRBV5-1 to TRBJ2-5, with D uncertain. The CDR3 totals 14 residues. Germline CDR1 and CDR2: SGHRS and YFSETQ. The germline V and J ends were trimmed by 1 base and 4 bases, with 11 bases remaining between them.

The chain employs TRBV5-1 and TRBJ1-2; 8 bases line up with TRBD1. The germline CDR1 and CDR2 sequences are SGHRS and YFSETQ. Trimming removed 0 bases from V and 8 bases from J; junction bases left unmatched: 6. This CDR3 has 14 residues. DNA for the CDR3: TGCGCCAGCAGCTTGGGACAGGGGTTGATCGGCTACACCTTC. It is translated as CASSLGQGLIGYTF.

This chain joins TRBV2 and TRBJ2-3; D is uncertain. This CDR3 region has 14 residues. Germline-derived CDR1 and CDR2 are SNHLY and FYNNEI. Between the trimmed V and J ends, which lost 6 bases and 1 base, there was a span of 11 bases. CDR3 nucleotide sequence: TGTGCCAGCAGCCCCACCTGGGGCACAGATACGCAGTATTTT. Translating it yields CASSPTWGTDTQYF.

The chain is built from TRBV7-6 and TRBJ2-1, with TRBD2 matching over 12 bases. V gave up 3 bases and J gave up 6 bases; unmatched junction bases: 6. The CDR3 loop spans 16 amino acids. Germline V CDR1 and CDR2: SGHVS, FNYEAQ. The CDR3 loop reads CASSFPTSGSRNEQFF. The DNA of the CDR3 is TGTGCCAGCAGCTTTCCGACTAGCGGGAGTCGCAATGAGCAGTTCTTC.

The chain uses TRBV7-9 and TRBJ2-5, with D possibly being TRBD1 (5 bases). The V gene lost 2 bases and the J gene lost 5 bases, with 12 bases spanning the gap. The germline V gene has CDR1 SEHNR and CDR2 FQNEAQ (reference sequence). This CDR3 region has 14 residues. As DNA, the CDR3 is TGTGCCAGCAGCTTATTGACAGACGTGGAGACCCAGTACTTC. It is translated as CASSLLTDVETQYF.

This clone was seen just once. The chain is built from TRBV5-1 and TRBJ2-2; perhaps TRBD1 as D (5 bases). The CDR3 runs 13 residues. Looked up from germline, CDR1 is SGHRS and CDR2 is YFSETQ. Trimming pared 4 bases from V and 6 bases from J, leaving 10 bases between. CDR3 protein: CASSRQTPGELFF. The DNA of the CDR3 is TGCGCCAGCAGCCGACAGACCCCCGGGGAGCTGTTTTTT.

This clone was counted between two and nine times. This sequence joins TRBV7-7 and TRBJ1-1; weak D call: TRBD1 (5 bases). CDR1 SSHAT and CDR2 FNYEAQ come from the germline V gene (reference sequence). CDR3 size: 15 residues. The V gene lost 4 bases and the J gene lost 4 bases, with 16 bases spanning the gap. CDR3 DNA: TGTGCCAGCAGCTCACCGGTCGGGGGAAGCACTGAAGCTTTCTTT. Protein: CASSSPVGGSTEAFF.

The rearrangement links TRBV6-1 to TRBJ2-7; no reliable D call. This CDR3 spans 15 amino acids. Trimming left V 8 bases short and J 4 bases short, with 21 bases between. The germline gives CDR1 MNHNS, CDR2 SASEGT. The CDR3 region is CASGYTDRDWYEQYF. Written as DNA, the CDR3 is TGTGCCAGCGGATACACAGATAGGGATTGGTACGAGCAGTACTTC.

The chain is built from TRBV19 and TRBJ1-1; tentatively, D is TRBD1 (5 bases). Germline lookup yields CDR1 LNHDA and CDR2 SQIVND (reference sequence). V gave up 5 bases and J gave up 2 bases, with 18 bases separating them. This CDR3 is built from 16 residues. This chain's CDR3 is CASSPLYGTVNTEAFF. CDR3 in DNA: TGTGCCAGTAGTCCGTTGTATGGGACGGTTAACACTGAAGCTTTCTTT.

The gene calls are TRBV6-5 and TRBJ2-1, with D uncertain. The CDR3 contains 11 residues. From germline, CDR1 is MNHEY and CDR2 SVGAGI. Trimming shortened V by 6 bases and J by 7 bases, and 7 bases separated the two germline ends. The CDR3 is CASSLGNEQFF. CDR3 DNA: TGTGCCAGCAGCCTCGGAAATGAGCAGTTCTTC.

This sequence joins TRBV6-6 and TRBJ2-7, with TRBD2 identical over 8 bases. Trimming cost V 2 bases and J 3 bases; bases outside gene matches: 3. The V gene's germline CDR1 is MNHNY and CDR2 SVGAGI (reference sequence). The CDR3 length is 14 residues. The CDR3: CASSYQRENYEQYF. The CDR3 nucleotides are TGTGCCAGCAGTTACCAGCGGGAGAACTACGAGCAGTACTTC.

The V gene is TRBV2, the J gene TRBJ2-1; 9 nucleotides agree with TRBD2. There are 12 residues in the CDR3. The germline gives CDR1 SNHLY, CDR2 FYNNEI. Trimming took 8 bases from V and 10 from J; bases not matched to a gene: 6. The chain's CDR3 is CASHVAGAEQFF. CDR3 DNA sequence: TGTGCCAGCCATGTAGCGGGAGCAGAGCAGTTCTTC. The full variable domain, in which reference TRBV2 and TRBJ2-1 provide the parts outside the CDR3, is EPEVTQTPSHQVTQMGQEVILRCVPISNHLYFYWYRQILGQKVEFLVSFYNNEISEKSEIFDDQFSVERPDGSNFTLKIRSTKLEDSAMYFCASHVAGAEQFFGPGTRLTVL.

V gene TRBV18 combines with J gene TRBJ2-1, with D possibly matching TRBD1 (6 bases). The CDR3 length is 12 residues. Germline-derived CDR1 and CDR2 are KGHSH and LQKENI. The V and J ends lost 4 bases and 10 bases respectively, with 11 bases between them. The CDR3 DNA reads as TGTGCCAGCTCACTAAAGGGACACGAGCAGTTCTTC. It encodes CASSLKGHEQFF.

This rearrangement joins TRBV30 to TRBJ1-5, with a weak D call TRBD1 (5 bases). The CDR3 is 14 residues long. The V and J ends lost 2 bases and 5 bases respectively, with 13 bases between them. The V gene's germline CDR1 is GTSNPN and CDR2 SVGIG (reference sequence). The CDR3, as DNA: TGTGCCTGGAGTTGGGGGGGGGATGATCAGCCCCAGCATTTT. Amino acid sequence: CAWSWGGDDQPQHF.

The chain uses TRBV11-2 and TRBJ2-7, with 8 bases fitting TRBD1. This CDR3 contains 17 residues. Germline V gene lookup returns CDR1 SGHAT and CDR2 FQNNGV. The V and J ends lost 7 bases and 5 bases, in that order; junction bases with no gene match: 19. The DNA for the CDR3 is TGTGCCAGCACTTCTTCGTATAGGACAGGGAAGGTCCACGAGCAGTACTTC. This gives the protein CASTSSYRTGKVHEQYF. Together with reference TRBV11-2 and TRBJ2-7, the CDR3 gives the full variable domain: EAGVAQSPRYKIIEKRQSVAFWCNPISGHATLYWYQQILGQGPKLLIQFQNNGVVDDSQLPKDRFSAERLKGVDSTLKIQPAKLEDSAVYLCASTSSYRTGKVHEQYFGPGTRLTVT.

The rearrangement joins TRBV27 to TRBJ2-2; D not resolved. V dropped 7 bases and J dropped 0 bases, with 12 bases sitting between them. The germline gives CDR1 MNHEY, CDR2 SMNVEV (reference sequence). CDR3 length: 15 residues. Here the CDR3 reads CASKFNGANTGELFF. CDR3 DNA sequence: TGTGCCAGCAAATTCAACGGCGCGAACACCGGGGAGCTGTTTTTT.

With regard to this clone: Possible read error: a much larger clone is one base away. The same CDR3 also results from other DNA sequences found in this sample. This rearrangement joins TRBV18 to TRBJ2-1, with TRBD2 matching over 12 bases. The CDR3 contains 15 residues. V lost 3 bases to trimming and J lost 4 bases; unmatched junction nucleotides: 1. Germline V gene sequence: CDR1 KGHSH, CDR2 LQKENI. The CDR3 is CASSPLAGGYNEQFF. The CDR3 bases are TGTGCCAGCTCACCCCTAGCGGGAGGGTACAATGAGCAGTTCTTC. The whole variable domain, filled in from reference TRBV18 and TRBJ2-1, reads NAGVMQNPRHLVRRRGQEARLRCSPMKGHSHVYWYRQLPEEGLKFMVYLQKENIIDESGMPKERFSAEFPKEGPSILRIQQVVRGDSAAYFCASSPLAGGYNEQFFGPGTRLTVL.

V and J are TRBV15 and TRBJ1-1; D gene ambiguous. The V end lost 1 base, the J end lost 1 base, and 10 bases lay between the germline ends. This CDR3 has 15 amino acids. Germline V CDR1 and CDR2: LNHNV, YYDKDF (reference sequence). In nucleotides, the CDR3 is TGTGCCACCAGCAGAGTGTCAGGCGGGAACACTGAAGCTTTCTTT. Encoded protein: CATSRVSGGNTEAFF.

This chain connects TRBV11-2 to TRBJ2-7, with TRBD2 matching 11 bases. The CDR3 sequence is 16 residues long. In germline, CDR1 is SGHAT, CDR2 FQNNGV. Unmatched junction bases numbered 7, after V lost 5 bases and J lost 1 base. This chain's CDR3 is CASSLGASGRSYEQYF. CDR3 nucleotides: TGTGCCAGCAGCCTTGGGGCTAGCGGGAGGTCCTACGAGCAGTACTTC.

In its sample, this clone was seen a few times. The CDR3 bases are TGCGCCAGCAGCGGGGCCGGGACAGGGGATGAAAAACTGTTTTTT. This sequence encodes CASSGAGTGDEKLFF. J is TRBJ1-4 and V is TRBV5-1; 10 positions match TRBD1. CDR3 length equals 15 residues. V gave up 4 bases and J gave up 6 bases; unmatched junction bases: 6. Germline CDR1 and CDR2: SGHRS and YFSETQ.

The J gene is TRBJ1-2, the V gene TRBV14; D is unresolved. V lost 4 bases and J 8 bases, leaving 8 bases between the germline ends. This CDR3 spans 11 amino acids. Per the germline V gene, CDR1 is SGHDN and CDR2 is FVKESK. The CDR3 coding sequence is TGTGCCAGCAGCCCCGGGGAGGGCTACACCTTC. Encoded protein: CASSPGEGYTF.

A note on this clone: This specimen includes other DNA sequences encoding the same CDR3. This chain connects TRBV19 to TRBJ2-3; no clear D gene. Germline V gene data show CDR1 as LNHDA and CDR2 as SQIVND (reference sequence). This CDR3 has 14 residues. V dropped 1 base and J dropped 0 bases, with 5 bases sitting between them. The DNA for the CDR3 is TGTGCCAGTAGTATAGGACCAAGCACAGATACGCAGTATTTT. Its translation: CASSIGPSTDTQYF.